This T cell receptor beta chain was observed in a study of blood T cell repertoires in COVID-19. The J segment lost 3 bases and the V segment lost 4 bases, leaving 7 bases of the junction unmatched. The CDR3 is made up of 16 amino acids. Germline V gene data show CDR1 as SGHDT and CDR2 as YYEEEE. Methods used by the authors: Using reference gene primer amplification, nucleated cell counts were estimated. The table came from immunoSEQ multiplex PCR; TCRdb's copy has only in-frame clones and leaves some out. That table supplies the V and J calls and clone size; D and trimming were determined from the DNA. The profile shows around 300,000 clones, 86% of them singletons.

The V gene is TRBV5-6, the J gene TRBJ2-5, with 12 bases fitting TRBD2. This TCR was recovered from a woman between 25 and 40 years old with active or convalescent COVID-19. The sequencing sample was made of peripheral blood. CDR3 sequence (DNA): TGTGCCAGCAGCATGACTAGCGGGGGTATAGAAGAGACCCAGTACTTC. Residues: CASSMTSGGIEETQYF.